The text below deals with one T cell receptor beta chain. Clones were read by immunoSEQ multiplex PCR, and TCRdb kept only the in-frame ones, dropping some. The sample holds approximately 500,000 clones, roughly 90% seen once. The data originate from a study of blood T cell repertoires in COVID-19. Overall study: From the United States, Italy and Spain came samples of acute and convalescent COVID-19.

Participants were aged about 18 to 100 years from approximately 25 US areas. CDR1 is LNHDA and CDR2 is SQIVND in the germline V gene (reference sequence). Trimming took 7 bases from V and 7 from J; bases not matched to a gene: 11. The CDR3 extends over 14 amino acids. The clonotype was recovered from a woman aged 35 to 49 who had recovered from COVID-19. The V call is TRBV19, the J call TRBJ1-2; 8 nucleotides agree with TRBD1. Input material: PBMCs or T cells enriched from blood (not recorded which). In DNA, the CDR3 is TGTGCCAGTACCGAGAATCCAGGGGGCTCTGGCTACACCTTC. Translated, it gives CASTENPGGSGYTF.